This TCR beta chain is from a study of patients and donors after allogeneic stem cell transplantation. This clonotype was counted a single time. TCRdb used MiXCR to reprocess the RT-PCR reads, holding one entry per CDR3 protein. The sample contains roughly 140,000 distinct CDR3 sequences, approximately 37% of which appear only once. CDR3 length: 10 residues. Germline V gene lookup returns CDR1 ENHRY and CDR2 SYGVKD. V lost 10 bases, J lost 6 bases, and 8 bases lay in between. The J gene is TRBJ2-3, the V gene TRBV10-3; possibly TRBD1 for D (6 bases). Sequenced material: blood, either unsorted or a sorted T cell fraction (not recorded which). The source of this sequence is a human donor who was either an allogeneic HSCT recipient or a stem cell or donor lymphocyte infusion donor (not recorded which). It is not recorded whose cells these are; they may come from a transplant donor. This chain's CDR3 is CASQGDTQYF. The CDR3 DNA follows: TGTGCCAGTCAGGGGGATACGCAGTATTTT.